This T cell receptor (beta chain) is from a study of regulatory T cells in long-lasting Graves disease. Overall study context: Antithyroid drugs had been taken under 3 months by newly diagnosed Graves' patients.

Study-level points and caveats: Favored gene segments in persistent disease were TRBV28, TRBJ1-2 and TRBJ2-5.

The V gene end was trimmed by 6 bases and the J gene end by 3 bases; junction bases not matched to a gene: 4. CDR1 and CDR2 (germline): LNHDA, SQIVND (reference sequence). The CDR3 covers 14 residues. Libraries of TCR beta came from iRepertoire HTBI primers plus Arm-PCR of CDR3 regions. In the original workflow: Identified segments across samples numbered about 64 TRBV and more than 12 TRBJ. MiXCR was run by TCRdb on the multiplex PCR reads, yielding one entry per CDR3 protein. In this record, the V and J calls reflect TCRdb's handling and not the investigators' own analysis. Among hundreds of thousands of distinct CDR3 sequences listed, about a sixth were seen once. Sample time point: newly diagnosed GD, antithyroid drugs for less than 3 months. PBMC-extracted RNA yielded the TCR library. Those enrolled as patients came out of an endocrinology department in Xi'an, China. In its sample, this clonotype was seen a few times. Its specificity is not known.

This TCR came from a female donor with Graves disease. The chain has TRBV19 and TRBJ2-2; 7 bases are shared with TRBD1. The source material was peripheral blood mononuclear cells (PBMCs), sampled at new diagnosis, from a patient treated with antithyroid drugs. The CDR3 nucleotides read TGTGCCAGTAGAGATACAGGGGACACCGGGGAGCTGTTTTTT. Translating gives CASRDTGDTGELFF.